The 7 T cell receptor beta chains below come from one sample, sequenced in a study of T cell responses to AZD1222 COVID-19 vaccine. Profiling relied on immunoSEQ multiplex PCR, and the TCRdb table lists in-frame clones only, not all of them. The sample shows roughly 130,000 clones, approximately 83% of them seen only once. The sample consisted of peripheral blood, taken on day 0 of AZD1222 vaccination. The receptors come from an adult in good health.

The V and J genes are TRBV5-6 and TRBJ2-2; tentatively, D is TRBD2 (6 bases). In germline, CDR1 is SGHDT, CDR2 YYEEEE. With 2 bases removed from V and 3 bases from J, the gap between germline ends came to 14 bases. The CDR3 spans 16 residues. CDR3 bases: TGTGCCAGCAGCTTATCGACTAGACGGTACACCGGGGAGCTGTTTTTT. Translating gives CASSLSTRRYTGELFF. The full variable domain, in which reference TRBV5-6 and TRBJ2-2 provide the parts outside the CDR3, is DAGVTQSPTHLIKTRGQQVTLRCSPKSGHDTVSWYQQALGQGPQFIFQYYEEEERQRGNFPDRFSGHQFPNYSSELNVNALLLGDSALYLCASSLSTRRYTGELFFGEGSRLTVL.

The chain has TRBV11-1 and TRBJ2-2; no clear D gene. Trimming shortened V by 1 base and J by 3 bases, and 3 bases separated the two germline ends. This CDR3 has 13 amino acids. The germline V gene encodes CDR1 SGHAT and CDR2 FQDESV (reference sequence). The CDR3 protein is CASSLVDTGELFF. CDR3 sequence (DNA): TGTGCCAGCAGCTTAGTCGACACCGGGGAGCTGTTTTTT.

The chain links TRBV30 to TRBJ1-1; the match to TRBD1 covers 11 bases. Germline lookup yields CDR1 GTSNPN and CDR2 SVGIG (reference sequence). This CDR3 region has 14 residues. Trimming at V came to 8 bases and at J to 5 bases, leaving 10 bases not matched to a gene. In nucleotides, the CDR3 is TGTGCCCTCGGACAGGGGGCTTTGGTTACTGAAGCTTTCTTT. Protein sequence: CALGQGALVTEAFF.

CDR3 residues: CASSPGLAGTSEETQYF. The CDR3 bases are TGTGCCAGCAGCCCAGGGCTAGCGGGCACCTCAGAAGAGACCCAGTACTTC. V gene TRBV13 combines with J gene TRBJ2-5, with 8 bases identical to TRBD2. The CDR3 contains 17 residues. Germline V gene sequence: CDR1 PRHDT, CDR2 FYEKMQ (reference sequence). With V trimmed by 5 bases and J by 3 bases, 14 bases remained unmatched.

The gene calls are TRBV18 and TRBJ1-4; 7 positions match TRBD1. The germline gives CDR1 KGHSH, CDR2 LQKENI. V trimming: 3 bases; J trimming: 6 bases; junction bases outside the gene matches: 10. This CDR3 is 16 amino acids long. CDR3: CASSPRTGLAHEKLFF. The DNA of the CDR3 is TGTGCCAGCTCACCCCGGACAGGCCTTGCCCATGAAAAACTGTTTTTT.

The V gene is TRBV9, the J gene TRBJ1-6; the D is unclear. Trimming took 7 bases from V and 4 from J, leaving 9 bases between them. CDR3 length: 13 residues. Germline V gives CDR1 SGDLS, CDR2 YYNGEE. CDR3 in amino acids: CASATGYNSPLHF. The CDR3 DNA is TGTGCCAGCGCCACGGGGTATAATTCACCCCTCCACTTT.

This chain joins TRBV4-2 and TRBJ2-1; TRBD2 matches at 9 bases. The germline V gene has CDR1 LGHNA and CDR2 YNFKEQ. The CDR3 runs to 17 residues. Trimming removed 0 bases from V and 4 bases from J; junction bases left unmatched: 7. The DNA of the CDR3 is TGTGCCAGCAGCCAAGATTTGGCGGGGGGGCCTTACAATGAGCAGTTCTTC. Translated, it gives CASSQDLAGGPYNEQFF.